This T cell receptor (beta chain) was retrieved from a study of CD8 T cells in Susac syndrome. The junction had 8 bases not matched to a gene; V was cut back by 10 bases and J by 6 bases. CDR1 and CDR2 (germline): MNHEY, SVGEGT. The CDR3 spans 14 residues. The RNA, roughly 0.5 to 1 ug, was put through reverse transcription using random hexamers. Multiplex PCR with immunoSEQ amplified the TCR beta CDR3 across 54 Vbeta and 13 Jbeta. Each CDR3 protein is one row after TCRdb ran MiXCR on the immunoSEQ multiplex PCR reads. This sample has 250,000 to 300,000 distinct CDR3 sequences, with about 82% found just once.

The chain employs TRBV6-2 or TRBV6-3 and TRBJ2-1; 11 bases line up with TRBD1. Sequencing used CD8+ T cells from PBMCs. The origin of this receptor is a human donor with multiple sclerosis. The CDR3 spells CATKLGTGGNEQFF. DNA of the CDR3: TGTGCCACCAAACTGGGGACAGGGGGCAATGAGCAGTTCTTC.